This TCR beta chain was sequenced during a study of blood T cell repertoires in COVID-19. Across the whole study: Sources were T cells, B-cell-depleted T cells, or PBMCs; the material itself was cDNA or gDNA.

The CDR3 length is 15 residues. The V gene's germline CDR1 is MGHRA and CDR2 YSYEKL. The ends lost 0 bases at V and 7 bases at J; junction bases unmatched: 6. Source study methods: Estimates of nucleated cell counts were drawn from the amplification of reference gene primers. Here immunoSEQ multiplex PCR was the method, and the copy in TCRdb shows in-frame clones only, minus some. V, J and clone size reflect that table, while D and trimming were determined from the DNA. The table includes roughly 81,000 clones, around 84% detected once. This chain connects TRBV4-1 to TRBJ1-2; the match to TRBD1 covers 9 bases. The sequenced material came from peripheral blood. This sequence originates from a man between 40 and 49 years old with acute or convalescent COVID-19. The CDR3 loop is CASSQDGRTGAGYTF. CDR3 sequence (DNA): TGCGCCAGCAGCCAAGATGGGCGGACAGGGGCTGGCTACACCTTC.